Below are 10 T cell receptor beta chains sequenced from a single sample in a study of metastatic and nonmetastatic thyroid tumors. Prior to thyroid surgery, none of the patients had received any treatment. TCRdb re-called the PCR reads through MiXCR. The data show 20,000 to 30,000 clones, with roughly 23% seen just once and approximately 8% held by the top ten. The sample consisted of blood. All receptors derive from a female donor with papillary thyroid cancer or a benign thyroid nodule (not recorded which). Some clones in this sample may be carry-over from other donors' samples.

This clone was recorded many times. This chain joins TRBV5-8 and TRBJ2-7, with 12 bases lining up with TRBD1. The CDR3 is made up of 14 amino acids. Germline values: CDR1 SGHTS, CDR2 YDEGEE. V dropped 2 bases and J dropped 9; count of bases not matched to a gene: 6. CDR3 DNA: TGTGCCAGCAGCTTATCCGGGACAGGGGGCGCGCAGTACTTC. Translating gives CASSLSGTGGAQYF.

This clone was recorded many times. This rearrangement joins TRBV6-8 to TRBJ2-3; 15 bases align to TRBD2. The germline CDR1 and CDR2 sequences are MNHGY and SAAAGT. The CDR3 runs to 17 residues. V lost 5 bases, J lost 4 bases, and 7 bases stayed unmatched. The CDR3: CASSPRTSGGAADTQYF. The CDR3 DNA reads TGTGCCAGCAGTCCGAGGACTAGCGGGGGGGCAGCAGATACGCAGTATTTT.

This clone is categorized as medium-sized (0.01 to 0.1%). The CDR3, as DNA: TGTGCCAGCAGTTACGAAACCGGGGCACGCTACGAGCAGTACTTC. Protein: CASSYETGARYEQYF. The chain carries TRBV6-2 or TRBV6-3 and TRBJ2-7; possibly TRBD1 or TRBD2 for D (5 bases each). V lost 2 bases and J lost 3, with 14 bases in between. Per the germline V gene, CDR1 is MNHEY and CDR2 is SVGEGT. This CDR3 region has 15 residues.

This clone was seen many times. The chain joins TRBV20-1 to TRBJ2-1, with TRBD2 matching 8 bases. Germline V gene sequence: CDR1 DFQATT, CDR2 SNEGSKA (reference sequence). J was trimmed by 7 bases and V by 0 bases; bases with no gene match: 11. There are 16 residues in the CDR3. The DNA for the CDR3 is TGCAGTGCTAGAGAGTTCCAAGCGGGAGAGAAAAATGAGCAGTTCTTC. It is translated as CSAREFQAGEKNEQFF.

Ten or more counts support this clone. The chain is built from TRBV3-1 and TRBJ1-1; D is undetermined. The V gene lost 2 bases and the J gene lost 1 base, with 2 bases spanning the gap. The CDR3 length is 12 residues. Per germline, CDR1 LGHDT and CDR2 YNNKEL (reference sequence). CDR3 amino acids: CASSQRNTEAFF. CDR3 DNA: TGTGCCAGCAGCCAAAGGAACACTGAAGCTTTCTTT.

This clone was detected a few times. This sequence joins TRBV6-6 and TRBJ2-1; 9 positions match TRBD2. Trimming removed 2 bases from V and 4 bases from J; junction bases left unmatched: 3. CDR1 and CDR2 from the germline V gene are MNHNY and SVGAGI (reference sequence). This CDR3 has 15 residues. The CDR3 here is CASSYDSGGYNEQFF. The CDR3 bases are TGTGCCAGCAGTTACGATAGCGGGGGTTACAATGAGCAGTTCTTC.

At least ten counts were recorded for this clone. This chain links TRBV11-2 with TRBJ1-2; D might be TRBD1 (5 bases). V was shortened by 4 bases and J by 8 bases, with 20 bases between the two germline ends. The germline CDR1 and CDR2 sequences are SGHAT and FQNNGV. CDR3 length: 15 residues. This chain's CDR3 is CASSSIQGKIGGYTF. The CDR3 DNA reads as TGTGCCAGCAGCTCAATTCAGGGAAAAATTGGCGGCTACACCTTC.

Many counts were recorded for this clone. The gene calls are TRBV30 and TRBJ2-5, with D possibly matching TRBD2 (5 bases). Trimming took 5 bases from V and 2 from J, leaving 12 bases between them. This CDR3 comprises 13 residues. Germline CDR1 GTSNPN, CDR2 SVGIG (reference sequence). The CDR3 DNA is TGTGCCTGGGCCGAGGACTTGCAAGAGACCCAGTACTTC. Residues: CAWAEDLQETQYF.

This clone was counted many times. The chain is built from TRBV12-3 or TRBV12-4 and TRBJ2-5; maybe TRBD1 (6 bases). The V and J ends lost 6 bases and 2 bases respectively, with 10 bases between them. This CDR3 is 13 amino acids long. CDR3 sequence reads: CASSRDTQETQYF. The CDR3 region has the DNA TGTGCCAGCAGCCGGGACACTCAAGAGACCCAGTACTTC.

This clone was detected many times. The chain uses TRBV3-1 and TRBJ2-1; TRBD2 might be the D (5 bases). Looked up from germline, CDR1 is LGHDT and CDR2 is YNNKEL (reference sequence). V was cut by 1 base and J by 2 bases, with 9 bases left in between. CDR3 length: 15 amino acids. The DNA of the CDR3 is TGTGCCAGCAGCCAAGGTCGGGGAACCTACAATGAGCAGTTCTTC. Translated, it gives CASSQGRGTYNEQFF.